The 22 T cell receptor beta chains given below trace back to one sample, sequenced in a study of blood T cell repertoires in COVID-19. Clones were read by immunoSEQ multiplex PCR, and TCRdb kept only the in-frame ones, dropping some. The sample contains around 380,000 clones, around 87% of which appear only once. Sequences were obtained from PBMCs or T cells enriched from blood (not recorded which). These receptors were taken from a man in his thirties or forties who had recovered from COVID-19.

The chain uses TRBV5-1 and TRBJ1-1; D perhaps matches TRBD1 (6 bases). V lost 0 bases and J lost 10, with 13 bases in between. The CDR3 loop spans 13 amino acids. The germline gives CDR1 SGHRS, CDR2 YFSETQ. CDR3: CASSLEARGRAFF. The CDR3 bases are TGCGCCAGCAGCTTGGAAGCCAGGGGAAGAGCTTTCTTT. Combining the CDR3 with reference TRBV5-1 and TRBJ1-1 gives the whole variable domain KAGVTQTPRYLIKTRGQQVTLSCSPISGHRSVSWYQQTPGQGLQFLFEYFSETQRNKGNFPGRFSGRQFSNSRSEMNVSTLELGDSALYLCASSLEARGRAFFGQGTRLTVV.

V is TRBV12-3 or TRBV12-4 and J is TRBJ1-1, with TRBD1 matching over 7 bases. The length of the CDR3 is 13 residues. V shed 10 bases and J 2 bases; nucleotides not matched to a gene: 7. The DNA of the CDR3 is TGTGCCACCACCGACAGGGCCAACACTGAAGCTTTCTTT. This translates into CATTDRANTEAFF.

V usage is TRBV27 and J usage is TRBJ1-6; D may be TRBD1 (6 bases). The germline V and J ends were trimmed by 6 bases and 7 bases, with 22 bases remaining between them. The CDR3 is made up of 17 amino acids. Germline CDR1 is MNHEY and CDR2 is SMNVEV (reference sequence). The CDR3 DNA reads TGTGCCAGCAGGGCCGCTGGCAGGGGCGAAAGAAATTCACCCCTCCACTTT. It codes for CASRAAGRGERNSPLHF.

The chain joins TRBV5-8 to TRBJ2-1; 8 positions agree with TRBD2. V was pared by 4 bases and J by 9 bases, with 12 bases of the junction left unmatched. The CDR3 is 15 residues long. Per germline, CDR1 SGHTS and CDR2 YDEGEE. The CDR3 is CASSPASGGTGEQFF. CDR3 in DNA: TGTGCCAGCAGCCCCGCCAGCGGGGGTACTGGTGAGCAGTTCTTC.

This clone was detected a few times. This chain's CDR3 is CASRDKGFLNEKLFF. CDR3 bases: TGTGCCAGCAGGGACAAGGGATTCCTGAATGAAAAACTGTTTTTT. The J gene is TRBJ1-4, the V gene TRBV2; D is possibly TRBD1 (5 bases). Germline values: CDR1 SNHLY, CDR2 FYNNEI. V lost 6 bases and J lost 5, with 16 bases in between. The CDR3 runs 15 residues.

The chain combines TRBV11-2 with TRBJ2-1; 9 bases fit TRBD2. This CDR3 is 17 amino acids long. With V trimmed by 7 bases and J by 5 bases, 15 bases remained unmatched. Germline CDR1 SGHAT, CDR2 FQNNGV. CDR3 sequence: CASKLWLAGNNNNEQFF. The CDR3 DNA sequence: TGTGCCAGCAAACTATGGCTAGCGGGGAATAATAACAATGAGCAGTTCTTC.

The CDR3 DNA is TGTGCCAGCAGTGTTACAGGGGGCCACACTGAAGCTTTCTTT. Protein: CASSVTGGHTEAFF. The chain carries TRBV28 and TRBJ1-1; 9 nucleotides align to TRBD1. The CDR3 has 14 amino acids. Germline V gene lookup returns CDR1 MDHEN and CDR2 SYDVKM. V shed 5 bases and J 3 bases; nucleotides not matched to a gene: 4.

The chain links TRBV5-4 to TRBJ2-5; 7 bases fit TRBD1. Germline V gene data show CDR1 as SGHNT and CDR2 as YYREEE (reference sequence). There are 12 residues in the CDR3. J gave up 5 bases and V 7 bases, and 5 bases lay outside the gene matches. CDR3 amino acids: CASESRGETQYF. The CDR3 DNA reads TGTGCCAGCGAATCCAGGGGGGAGACCCAGTACTTC. Combining the CDR3 with reference TRBV5-4 and TRBJ2-5 gives the whole variable domain ETGVTQSPTHLIKTRGQQVTLRCSSQSGHNTVSWYQQALGQGPQFIFQYYREEENGRGNFPPRFSGLQFPNYSSELNVNALELDDSALYLCASESRGETQYFGPGTRLLVL.

This clone was counted between two and nine times. The V and J genes are TRBV5-6 and TRBJ2-7, with 7 nucleotides matching TRBD2. The CDR3 totals 14 residues. Trimming cost V 4 bases and J 2 bases; bases outside gene matches: 6. Germline-derived CDR1 and CDR2 are SGHDT and YYEEEE. The CDR3 nucleotides are TGTGCCAGCAGCATGGGAGGGCTCGCCTACGAGCAGTACTTC. Translated: CASSMGGLAYEQYF.

This chain connects TRBV19 to TRBJ1-1; weak D call: TRBD1 (6 bases). The V end lost 5 bases, the J end lost 11 bases, and 15 bases lay between the germline ends. The CDR3 consists of 12 residues. Germline V lookup: CDR1 LNHDA, CDR2 SQIVND (reference sequence). The CDR3 is CASSPVGAFAFF. The CDR3 bases are TGTGCCAGTAGTCCCGTGGGGGCCTTCGCTTTCTTT.

The chain couples TRBV5-1 to TRBJ1-2, with a weak D call TRBD1 (5 bases). Germline CDR1 is SGHRS and CDR2 is YFSETQ. The CDR3 loop spans 11 amino acids. V was clipped by 6 bases and J by 2 bases, with 5 bases between them. CDR3 residues: CASTGNYGYTF. The CDR3 DNA reads as TGCGCCAGCACAGGGAACTATGGCTACACCTTC.

The J gene is TRBJ1-3, the V gene TRBV6-5; possibly TRBD1 for D (5 bases). Germline V gives CDR1 MNHEY, CDR2 SVGAGI. The V gene lost 6 bases and the J gene lost 4 bases, with 10 bases spanning the gap. The CDR3 consists of 13 residues. Written as DNA, the CDR3 is TGTGCCAGCAGCCGGGGGATCGGAAACACCATATATTTT. It translates to CASSRGIGNTIYF.

In DNA, the CDR3 is TGCGCCAGCAGCCAATTTTCGCGGGGGGCCTCCTACGAGCAGTACTTC. Translated: CASSQFSRGASYEQYF. This chain joins TRBV4-3 and TRBJ2-7; TRBD2 agrees at 8 bases. This CDR3 is built from 16 residues. Trimming cost V 2 bases and J 0 bases; bases outside gene matches: 6. Looked up from germline, CDR1 is LGHNA and CDR2 is YSLEER.

The V call is TRBV2, the J call TRBJ2-7, with 8 positions matching TRBD1. CDR3 length: 13 residues. Germline V gives CDR1 SNHLY, CDR2 FYNNEI. With V trimmed by 8 bases and J by 3 bases, 6 bases remained unmatched. The CDR3 is CASAGQGVYEQYF. The CDR3 nucleotides are TGTGCCAGCGCCGGACAGGGTGTCTACGAGCAGTACTTC.

This clone was counted a few times. This chain uses TRBV6-1 with TRBJ1-6; 7 nucleotides match TRBD1. The CDR3 has 15 amino acids. Looked up from germline, CDR1 is MNHNS and CDR2 is SASEGT. With 3 bases clipped from V and 10 bases from J, the junction kept 9 bases outside the gene matches. The CDR3 spells CASSDPPQQGSPLHF. The CDR3 DNA follows: TGTGCCAGCAGTGACCCGCCGCAACAGGGGTCACCCCTCCACTTT.

The V and J genes are TRBV20-1 and TRBJ2-1; 10 bases agree with TRBD2. Germline assignment: CDR1 DFQATT and CDR2 SNEGSKA (reference sequence). The CDR3 has 18 residues. V shed 5 bases, J shed 8 bases, and the junction held 21 bases outside the gene matches. The CDR3 region has the DNA TGCAGTGCTCGTGACAGGAGTAGCGGGGGGATCTTGGGGCATGAGCAGTTCTTC. It specifies CSARDRSSGGILGHEQFF.

J is TRBJ1-1 and V is TRBV11-2; D is perhaps TRBD1 (6 bases). The V end was cut by 4 bases, the J end by 0 bases, with 12 bases between. The length of the CDR3 is 15 residues. CDR1 SGHAT and CDR2 FQNNGV come from the germline V gene. CDR3 nucleotide sequence: TGTGCCAGCAGCTCGGGGGGGCTGATGAACACTGAAGCTTTCTTT. Protein product: CASSSGGLMNTEAFF.

The rearrangement links TRBV2 to TRBJ1-1; D is ambiguous. Germline V lookup: CDR1 SNHLY, CDR2 FYNNEI. The germline V and J ends were trimmed by 8 bases and 2 bases, with 12 bases remaining between them. The CDR3 consists of 13 residues. This CDR3 is CASGPLRNTEAFF. CDR3 in DNA: TGTGCCAGCGGGCCCCTCAGAAACACTGAAGCTTTCTTT.

This clone was picked up one time. The chain employs TRBV3-1 (or the pseudogene TRBV3-2) and TRBJ1-1; D gene unclear. CDR3 length equals 14 residues. V lost 1 base and J lost 5, with 11 bases in between. In germline, CDR1 is LGHDT, CDR2 YNNKEL (reference sequence). The CDR3 is CASSQVRVGTEAFF. The DNA for the CDR3 is TGTGCCAGCAGCCAAGTTCGAGTCGGGACTGAAGCTTTCTTT.

In its sample, this clone was seen a few times. The CDR3 protein is CASSLATGEYGYTF. Written as DNA, the CDR3 is TGTGCCAGCAGCTTAGCGACAGGGGAGTATGGCTACACCTTC. The V call is TRBV7-2, the J call TRBJ1-2; 8 bases map to TRBD1. The CDR3 runs 14 residues. Losses at the gene ends were 0 bases for V and 5 bases for J; bases not matched to a gene: 2. Germline CDR1 SGHTA, CDR2 FQGNSA.

This rearrangement joins TRBV19 to TRBJ2-1; D perhaps matches TRBD2 (7 bases). The CDR3 totals 15 residues. Between the trimmed V and J ends, which lost 3 bases and 1 base, there was a span of 10 bases. CDR1 and CDR2 from the germline V gene are LNHDA and SQIVND (reference sequence). CDR3 residues: CASSIRGGSYNEQFF. CDR3 bases: TGTGCCAGTAGTATTAGGGGGGGATCCTACAATGAGCAGTTCTTC.

There are a few counts of this clone. Germline and junction disagree at one end, which may indicate a read error. The chain employs TRBV6-1 and TRBJ2-1; 9 bases fit TRBD2. This CDR3 contains 15 residues. CDR1 and CDR2 (germline): MNHNS, SASEGT. Written as DNA, the CDR3 is TGTGCCAGCAGCGAAGGGCTAGCGGGGAACAATGAGCAGTTCTTC. Protein sequence: CASSEGLAGNNEQFF.